Shown below are 32 T cell receptor beta chains from a single sample sequenced in a study of blood T cell repertoires in COVID-19. Method: immunoSEQ multiplex PCR; TCRdb's copy keeps in-frame clones and lacks some. The table records 55,000 to 75,000 clones, around nine tenths of them present only once. Sequences were obtained from peripheral blood. Every receptor here comes from a human donor in a cohort sampled during active COVID-19.

The rearrangement joins TRBV5-5 to TRBJ1-3, with 7 bases matching TRBD1. V lost 3 bases, J lost 4 bases, and 16 bases stayed unmatched. This CDR3 is 18 amino acids long. The germline CDR1 and CDR2 sequences are SGHKS and YYEKEE (reference sequence). The CDR3 is CASSSTLRGQVAGNTIYF. CDR3 nucleotides: TGTGCCAGCAGCTCGACCCTACGAGGACAGGTCGCCGGAAACACCATATATTTT.

The rearrangement uses TRBV2 and TRBJ1-4, with D possibly TRBD1 on 6 matching bases. V gave up 10 bases and J gave up 8 bases, with 26 bases separating them. This CDR3 has 16 amino acids. Germline assignment: CDR1 SNHLY and CDR2 FYNNEI. Here the CDR3 DNA reads TGTGCCACGCGGGCGGGGGGCGCGGGAAGGAACGAAAAACTGTTTTTT. It encodes CATRAGGAGRNEKLFF.

The chain combines TRBV29-1 with TRBJ2-7, with D unresolved. V was shortened by 4 bases and J by 4 bases, with 11 bases between the two germline ends. Germline V gene data show CDR1 as SQVTM and CDR2 as ANQGSEA. The CDR3 has 12 amino acids. In DNA form, the CDR3 reads TGCAGCGTTGTGGCAGGCTCTTACGAGCAGTACTTC. Translated: CSVVAGSYEQYF.

In DNA form, the CDR3 reads TGTGCCAGCAGGCAGACCCTAGGGGATTCACCCCTCCACTTT. This sequence encodes CASRQTLGDSPLHF. The chain carries TRBV6-6 and TRBJ1-6; tentative D call: TRBD1 (5 bases). V lost 6 bases, J lost 8 bases, and 14 bases lay in between. Germline V gene lookup returns CDR1 MNHNY and CDR2 SVGAGI (reference sequence). The CDR3 is 14 residues long.

V is TRBV11-2 and J is TRBJ1-3; D might be TRBD1 (5 bases). Trimming removed 3 bases at V and 4 bases at J, with 10 bases between. Germline V gene sequence: CDR1 SGHAT, CDR2 FQNNGV. CDR3 length: 14 residues. DNA for the CDR3: TGTGCCAGCAGCTTGGCAGGGCGAGGAAACACCATATATTTT. This encodes CASSLAGRGNTIYF.

This clone was seen only a few times. V gene TRBV4-1 combines with J gene TRBJ1-1; 8 positions match TRBD1. The germline V gene encodes CDR1 MGHRA and CDR2 YSYEKL. V shed 3 bases and J 8 bases; nucleotides not matched to a gene: 17. CDR3 length equals 17 residues. In DNA form, the CDR3 reads TGCGCCAGCAGCCAGGAGACAGGGGTGGTGGTTGGAGTCGAAGCTTTCTTT. Protein sequence: CASSQETGVVVGVEAFF.

The chain uses TRBV7-3 and TRBJ2-3, with TRBD2 as a possible D gene (6 bases). V lost 4 bases and J 9 bases, leaving 23 bases between the germline ends. Germline CDR1 is SGHTA and CDR2 is FQGTGA. This CDR3 spans 16 amino acids. CDR3 nucleotide sequence: TGTGCCAGCAGCTCTGGGGAGACTAGACGAGGGCGGACGCAGTATTTT. It encodes CASSSGETRRGRTQYF.

This chain's CDR3 is CASSEGLAYEQYF. The CDR3 nucleotides read TGCGCCAGCAGTGAGGGACTAGCCTACGAGCAGTACTTC. V gene TRBV10-1 combines with J gene TRBJ2-7, with TRBD2 matching 7 bases. With V trimmed by 2 bases and J by 2 bases, 0 bases remained unmatched. This CDR3 is 13 amino acids long. Germline CDR1 reads WNHNN; CDR2 reads SYGVQD (reference sequence).

This chain joins TRBV9 and TRBJ2-7; D is undetermined. Germline CDR1 and CDR2: SGDLS and YYNGEE. CDR3 size: 14 residues. Between the trimmed V and J ends, which lost 0 bases and 6 bases, there was a span of 13 bases. The CDR3: CASSVAAGMGEQYF. The DNA for the CDR3 is TGTGCCAGCAGCGTAGCTGCAGGAATGGGCGAGCAGTACTTC.

This sequence joins TRBV15 and TRBJ1-1; 9 positions agree with TRBD1. Per germline, CDR1 LNHNV and CDR2 YYDKDF (reference sequence). The length of the CDR3 is 15 residues. The ends lost 3 bases at V and 0 bases at J; junction bases unmatched: 2. CDR3 amino acids: CATSSRTGVNTEAFF. As DNA, the CDR3 is TGTGCCACCAGCAGCCGGACAGGGGTGAACACTGAAGCTTTCTTT.

This chain links TRBV7-2 with TRBJ2-5; 12 nucleotides align to TRBD1. The germline V gene encodes CDR1 SGHTA and CDR2 FQGNSA. The CDR3 has 16 amino acids. The V gene end was trimmed by 1 base and the J gene end by 5 bases; junction bases not matched to a gene: 5. CDR3 protein: CASSLVGTGGKETQYF. The CDR3, as DNA: TGTGCCAGCAGCTTAGTAGGGACAGGGGGCAAGGAGACCCAGTACTTC.

This clone was recorded once. The chain links TRBV7-8 to TRBJ1-5; 8 bases line up with TRBD1. The V gene end was trimmed by 4 bases and the J gene end by 3 bases; junction bases not matched to a gene: 5. CDR3 length equals 15 residues. The germline V gene encodes CDR1 SGHVS and CDR2 FQNEAQ. DNA for the CDR3: TGTGCCAGCAGCTCGAGGACAGGGTCCAATCAGCCCCAGCATTTT. It codes for CASSSRTGSNQPQHF.

This clone appeared a few times. The V gene is TRBV5-1, the J gene TRBJ2-7, with D tentatively TRBD1 (5 bases). Trimming pared 2 bases from V and 6 bases from J, leaving 9 bases between. CDR3 size: 12 residues. The V gene's germline CDR1 is SGHRS and CDR2 YFSETQ. The CDR3 loop reads CASSFQGSEQYF. The CDR3 DNA is TGCGCCAGCAGCTTCCAGGGTTCCGAGCAGTACTTC.

The CDR3 sequence is CASIGQGFSYEQYF. The CDR3 nucleotides are TGTGCCTCGATCGGACAGGGCTTCTCCTACGAGCAGTACTTC. The chain carries TRBV11-2 and TRBJ2-7; 8 bases fit TRBD1. The germline CDR1 and CDR2 sequences are SGHAT and FQNNGV. The V segment lost 11 bases and the J segment 0 bases; nucleotides outside the gene matches: 9. The CDR3 is 14 residues long. Using reference TRBV11-2 and TRBJ2-7 for the parts outside the CDR3, the full variable domain is EAGVAQSPRYKIIEKRQSVAFWCNPISGHATLYWYQQILGQGPKLLIQFQNNGVVDDSQLPKDRFSAERLKGVDSTLKIQPAKLEDSAVYLCASIGQGFSYEQYFGPGTRLTVT.

The rearrangement joins TRBV9 to TRBJ2-2; TRBD1 matches 7 bases. There are 14 residues in the CDR3. V was pared by 6 bases and J by 4 bases, with 6 bases of the junction left unmatched. The germline V gene has CDR1 SGDLS and CDR2 YYNGEE. CDR3 loop: CASTGRDSTGELFF. DNA of the CDR3: TGTGCCAGCACCGGACGGGACAGCACCGGGGAGCTGTTTTTT. The full variable domain, completed using reference TRBV9 and TRBJ2-2, is DSGVTQTPKHLITATGQRVTLRCSPRSGDLSVYWYQQSLDQGLQFLIQYYNGEERAKGNILERFSAQQFPDLHSELNLSSLELGDSALYFCASTGRDSTGELFFGEGSRLTVL.

The chain recombines TRBV7-2 with TRBJ1-1; 10 bases match TRBD1. The germline V gene has CDR1 SGHTA and CDR2 FQGNSA. The V gene end was trimmed by 4 bases and the J gene end by 4 bases; junction bases not matched to a gene: 18. This CDR3 has 19 residues. CDR3 bases: TGTGCCAGCAGCTCCTCCCAGGGACAGGGGAATCCGCCGGGCACTGAAGCTTTCTTT. This encodes CASSSSQGQGNPPGTEAFF. The whole variable domain, filled in from reference TRBV7-2 and TRBJ1-1, reads GAGVSQSPSNKVTEKGKDVELRCDPISGHTALYWYRQSLGQGLEFLIYFQGNSAPDKSGLPSDRFSAERTGGSVSTLTIQRTQQEDSAVYLCASSSSQGQGNPPGTEAFFGQGTRLTVV.

The V and J genes are TRBV11-2 and TRBJ2-2, with unresolved D. Germline V gene lookup returns CDR1 SGHAT and CDR2 FQNNGV. The germline V and J ends were trimmed by 4 bases and 1 base, with 22 bases remaining between them. The length of the CDR3 is 19 residues. CDR3 in amino acids: CASSYQLSPQRRNTGELFF. Here the CDR3 DNA reads TGTGCCAGCAGCTACCAACTTAGCCCCCAGAGACGGAACACCGGGGAGCTGTTTTTT.

CDR3 sequence (DNA): TGTGCCAGCAGCTTAGAATGGAGTAGCAACACTGAAGCTTTCTTT. Encoded protein: CASSLEWSSNTEAFF. The chain combines TRBV7-9 with TRBJ1-1, with D uncertain. There are 15 residues in the CDR3. The V and J ends lost 1 base and 2 bases respectively, with 11 bases between them. Germline V gives CDR1 SEHNR, CDR2 FQNEAQ (reference sequence).

The chain combines TRBV30 with TRBJ1-6; D remains unclear. Germline V gene data show CDR1 as GTSNPN and CDR2 as SVGIG (reference sequence). Between the trimmed V and J ends, which lost 5 bases and 3 bases, there was a span of 8 bases. This CDR3 has 13 residues. The CDR3 bases are TGTGCCTGGGGGAAACACTATAATTCACCCCTCCACTTT. This codes for CAWGKHYNSPLHF.

The chain combines TRBV5-1 with TRBJ2-6; D unresolved. This CDR3 has 15 residues. Germline CDR1 reads SGHRS; CDR2 reads YFSETQ. Trimming took off 2 bases at V and 4 bases at J, with 10 bases between the two ends. CDR3 sequence reads: CASSLGGHGANVLTF. DNA for the CDR3: TGCGCCAGCAGCTTAGGTGGGCACGGGGCCAACGTCCTGACTTTC.

The chain joins TRBV28 to TRBJ2-3; possible D gene TRBD1, 5 bases. The V gene's germline CDR1 is MDHEN and CDR2 SYDVKM. The CDR3 totals 12 residues. The V gene lost 7 bases and the J gene lost 3 bases, with 8 bases spanning the gap. CDR3 in DNA: TGTGCCAGCACCAAGGGGACAGATACGCAGTATTTT. Its protein product is CASTKGTDTQYF.

The V gene is TRBV19, the J gene TRBJ1-5, with 7 bases identical to TRBD1. The CDR3 totals 19 residues. The junction had 20 bases not matched to a gene; V was cut back by 6 bases and J by 3 bases. Germline V lookup: CDR1 LNHDA, CDR2 SQIVND (reference sequence). DNA for the CDR3: TGTGCCAGTAGGTATATGGCCCCTTACCGGGACAGCTACAATCAGCCCCAGCATTTT. As protein: CASRYMAPYRDSYNQPQHF.

To note about this clone: The same CDR3 can be traced to other DNA sequences in this sample. The V and J genes are TRBV9 and TRBJ2-7, with 9 positions matching TRBD2. V shed 0 bases, J shed 3 bases, and the junction held 1 base outside the gene matches. This CDR3 has 14 amino acids. CDR1 and CDR2 (germline): SGDLS, YYNGEE. CDR3 nucleotides: TGTGCCAGCAGCGTAGGACTAGCGGACTACGAGCAGTACTTC. It yields the protein CASSVGLADYEQYF. Using reference TRBV9 and TRBJ2-7 for the parts outside the CDR3, the full variable domain is DSGVTQTPKHLITATGQRVTLRCSPRSGDLSVYWYQQSLDQGLQFLIQYYNGEERAKGNILERFSAQQFPDLHSELNLSSLELGDSALYFCASSVGLADYEQYFGPGTRLTVT.

This chain connects TRBV24-1 to TRBJ2-3; weak D call: TRBD2 (7 bases). The CDR3 extends over 16 amino acids. Germline V gene sequence: CDR1 KGHDR, CDR2 SFDVKD. Trimming removed 2 bases at V and 0 bases at J, with 11 bases between. CDR3 loop: CATSDSRGPSTDTQYF. CDR3 in DNA: TGTGCCACCAGTGATTCGCGGGGGCCCAGCACAGATACGCAGTATTTT.

In this sample, this clone turned up once. The V gene is TRBV2, the J gene TRBJ2-4; tentatively, D is TRBD1 (5 bases). Germline V lookup: CDR1 SNHLY, CDR2 FYNNEI. Between the trimmed V and J ends, which lost 1 base and 0 bases, there was a span of 7 bases. The CDR3 is 15 residues long. The CDR3 here is CASSEEGLAKNIQYF. The CDR3 DNA reads TGTGCCAGCAGTGAAGAGGGGTTAGCCAAAAACATTCAGTACTTC.

The chain links TRBV5-1 to TRBJ2-7; 11 nucleotides match TRBD2. The CDR3 sequence is 16 residues long. Germline CDR1 reads SGHRS; CDR2 reads YFSETQ. Unmatched junction bases numbered 16, after V lost 9 bases and J lost 5 bases. CDR3 protein: CATTKLAGGPIDEQYF. CDR3 DNA sequence: TGCGCCACCACTAAATTAGCGGGGGGGCCGATCGACGAGCAGTACTTC.

The V and J genes are TRBV6-5 and TRBJ1-1; 10 bases line up with TRBD1. CDR3 length: 13 residues. The V segment lost 6 bases and the J segment 4 bases; nucleotides outside the gene matches: 2. CDR1 is MNHEY, CDR2 SVGAGI, per germline. The CDR3, as DNA: TGTGCCAGCAGCCGGGACAGGGGCACTGAAGCTTTCTTT. This gives the protein CASSRDRGTEAFF.

The V and J genes are TRBV7-8 and TRBJ1-1; 10 nucleotides align to TRBD1. The germline CDR1 and CDR2 sequences are SGHVS and FQNEAQ. This CDR3 has 15 residues. The junction had 7 bases not matched to a gene; V was cut back by 5 bases and J by 4 bases. CDR3 region: CASSLRTGGSTEAFF. CDR3 nucleotide sequence: TGTGCCAGCAGCCTCCGGACAGGGGGGTCCACTGAAGCTTTCTTT.

The rearrangement uses TRBV6-2 or TRBV6-3 and TRBJ2-7; maybe TRBD1 (6 bases). Trimming took 5 bases from V and 3 from J, leaving 14 bases between them. This CDR3 contains 14 residues. Germline V gives CDR1 MNHEY, CDR2 SVGEGT. CDR3 bases: TGTGCCAGCAGTGCAATGTCGACAGGCTACGAGCAGTACTTC. Translation: CASSAMSTGYEQYF.

The V call is TRBV28, the J call TRBJ1-5, with unresolved D. CDR1 and CDR2 from the germline V gene are MDHEN and SYDVKM. V was trimmed by 3 bases and J by 5 bases, leaving 14 bases between them. CDR3 length: 15 amino acids. CDR3 nucleotide sequence: TGTGCCAGCAGTTTCCTAGCAGAGCTCGATCAGCCCCAGCATTTT. It codes for CASSFLAELDQPQHF.

The genes are TRBV29-1 and TRBJ1-1; tentative D call: TRBD1 (5 bases). The CDR3 loop spans 17 amino acids. Trimming removed 4 bases at V and 0 bases at J, with 21 bases between. CDR1 is SQVTM, CDR2 ANQGSEA, per germline. CDR3: CSVAPPPRQSLNTEAFF. CDR3 nucleotide sequence: TGCAGCGTTGCCCCCCCTCCGAGACAGAGTTTGAACACTGAAGCTTTCTTT.

J is TRBJ2-7 and V is TRBV15; 7 bases line up with TRBD1. Per the germline V gene, CDR1 is LNHNV and CDR2 is YYDKDF (reference sequence). Trimming at V came to 1 base and at J to 2 bases, leaving 8 bases not matched to a gene. This CDR3 region has 16 residues. This CDR3 reads CATSRGTGVQAYEQYF. The DNA for the CDR3 is TGTGCCACCAGCAGAGGGACAGGTGTGCAAGCCTACGAGCAGTACTTC. Full variable domain (rest looked up from reference TRBV15 and TRBJ2-7): DAMVIQNPRYQVTQFGKPVTLSCSQTLNHNVMYWYQQKSSQAPKLLFHYYDKDFNNEADTPDNFQSRRPNTSFCFLDIRSPGLGDTAMYLCATSRGTGVQAYEQYFGPGTRLTVT.